This T cell receptor beta chain was captured in a study of vaccination effects on CD4 cells after COVID-19. Between the trimmed V and J ends, which lost 0 bases and 8 bases, there was a span of 10 bases. In germline, CDR1 is SGHDN, CDR2 FVKESK. CDR3 length: 14 residues. Libraries were prepared by immunoSEQ multiplex PCR; TCRdb keeps only in-frame clonotypes and omits some of them. The data contain around 40,000 clones, about 70% of them singletons. Following a roughly ten-day culture, CD4+ T cells were purified. Comments on this clone: Its antigen remains unknown.

This sequence originates from a human donor who received a COVID-19 vaccine. The input for sequencing was CD4+ T cells from PBMCs cultured without peptide, taken before COVID-19 vaccination. This sequence joins TRBV14 and TRBJ1-4; D not resolved. The CDR3: CASSQDFQREKLFF. CDR3 in DNA: TGTGCCAGCAGCCAAGATTTCCAAAGGGAAAAACTGTTTTTT.